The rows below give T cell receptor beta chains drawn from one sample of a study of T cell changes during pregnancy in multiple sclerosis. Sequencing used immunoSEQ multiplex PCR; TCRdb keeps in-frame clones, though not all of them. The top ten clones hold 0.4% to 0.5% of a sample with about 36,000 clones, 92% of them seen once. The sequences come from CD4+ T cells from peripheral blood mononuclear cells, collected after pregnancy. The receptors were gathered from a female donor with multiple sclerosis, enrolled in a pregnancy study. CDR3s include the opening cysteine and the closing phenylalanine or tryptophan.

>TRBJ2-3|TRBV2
CASTMSGGGGDTQYF
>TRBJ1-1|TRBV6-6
CASSSRRGNTEAFF
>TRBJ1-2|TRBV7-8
CASRGTGGHPNYGYTF
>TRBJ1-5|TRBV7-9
CASSLGTGGNQPQHF
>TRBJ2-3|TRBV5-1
CASCPGDGTDTQYF
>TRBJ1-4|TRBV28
CASETGGSSEKLFF
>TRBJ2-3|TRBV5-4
CASSWSGGTTDTQYF
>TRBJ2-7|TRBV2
CASNPTVYEQYF
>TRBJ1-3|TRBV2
CASRQGVLNTIYF
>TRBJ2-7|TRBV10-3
CATHQSRTGFYEQYF
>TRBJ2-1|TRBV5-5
CASSRDYREQFF